These 19 T cell receptor beta chains originate from one sample sequenced in a study of identifying expanded T cells in peripheral blood. This table comes from immunoSEQ multiplex PCR, and its TCRdb copy is limited to in-frame clones, with some not included. The sample contains tens of thousands of clones, around 86% of which appear only once. Sequencing input: blood. The receptors were sampled from a person between 18 and 75 years old in good health.

The DNA for the CDR3 is TGTGCCAGCAGTTCCCGGACTAGCGGGGGGGCCCTGGAGACCCAGTACTTC. Protein sequence: CASSSRTSGGALETQYF. J is TRBJ2-5 and V is TRBV2; TRBD2 aligns across 15 bases. V was clipped by 5 bases and J by 5 bases; unmatched bases: 9. Germline assignment: CDR1 SNHLY and CDR2 FYNNEI. The CDR3 consists of 17 residues. The entire variable domain, with the rest obtained from reference TRBV2 and TRBJ2-5, is as follows: EPEVTQTPSHQVTQMGQEVILRCVPISNHLYFYWYRQILGQKVEFLVSFYNNEISEKSEIFDDQFSVERPDGSNFTLKIRSTKLEDSAMYFCASSSRTSGGALETQYFGPGTRLLVL.

The genes are TRBV21-1 and TRBJ2-7. TRBV21-1 represents a pseudogene. The CDR3 spans 15 residues. The CDR3 region is CASRKSLWSAYEQYV. CDR3 nucleotide sequence: TGTGCCAGCAGGAAAAGCCTATGGTCGGCCTACGAGCAGTACGTC.

The V gene is TRBV5-1, the J gene TRBJ2-5; D is perhaps TRBD1 (5 bases). V was trimmed by 0 bases and J by 1 base, leaving 7 bases between them. The CDR3 is made up of 14 amino acids. The germline V gene has CDR1 SGHRS and CDR2 YFSETQ. The CDR3 DNA reads TGCGCCAGCAGCTTGGTAACAGGCCAAGAGACCCAGTACTTC. Protein product: CASSLVTGQETQYF. The full variable domain, its missing parts supplied by reference TRBV5-1 and TRBJ2-5, is KAGVTQTPRYLIKTRGQQVTLSCSPISGHRSVSWYQQTPGQGLQFLFEYFSETQRNKGNFPGRFSGRQFSNSRSEMNVSTLELGDSALYLCASSLVTGQETQYFGPGTRLLVL.

The chain carries TRBV19 and TRBJ2-5; 7 bases fit TRBD1. The J segment lost 2 bases and the V segment lost 6 bases, leaving 9 bases of the junction unmatched. The length of the CDR3 is 15 residues. CDR1 and CDR2 (germline): LNHDA, SQIVND (reference sequence). CDR3 coding DNA: TGTGCCAGTAGGTTAGTCCCAGGGGGACAAGAGACCCAGTACTTC. Translation gives CASRLVPGGQETQYF.

The genes are TRBV19 and TRBJ2-3, with 9 positions matching TRBD1. The CDR3 has 15 residues. CDR1 and CDR2 (germline): LNHDA, SQIVND (reference sequence). J was trimmed by 2 bases and V by 6 bases; bases with no gene match: 6. The CDR3 bases are TGTGCCAGTAGCTACAGGGGGCGAGACACAGATACGCAGTATTTT. As protein: CASSYRGRDTDTQYF.

This chain joins TRBV10-3 and TRBJ1-2, with 10 bases lining up with TRBD1. Trimming cost V 2 bases and J 6 bases; bases outside gene matches: 0. This CDR3 has 13 residues. Germline lookup yields CDR1 ENHRY and CDR2 SYGVKD. CDR3 DNA sequence: TGTGCCATCAGTGAGGGACAGGGGGATGGCTACACCTTC. This encodes CAISEGQGDGYTF.

Concerning this clone: Other DNA variants within this sample encode the same CDR3. This rearrangement joins TRBV5-1 to TRBJ2-2; D possibly uses TRBD1 or TRBD2 (5 bases each). The V end was cut by 0 bases, the J end by 2 bases, with 14 bases between. Germline V gives CDR1 SGHRS, CDR2 YFSETQ. This CDR3 region has 17 residues. The CDR3 sequence is CASSLGHRDPNTGELFF. As DNA, the CDR3 is TGCGCCAGCAGCTTGGGTCACCGGGACCCTAACACCGGGGAGCTGTTTTTT.

V and J are TRBV27 and TRBJ1-5; 7 bases align to TRBD1. The length of the CDR3 is 16 residues. From germline, CDR1 is MNHEY and CDR2 SMNVEV (reference sequence). The ends lost 6 bases at V and 2 bases at J; junction bases unmatched: 10. The DNA of the CDR3 is TGTGCCAGCAGCCGTACCAGGGGGAGCGGCAATCAGCCCCAGCATTTT. Translation gives CASSRTRGSGNQPQHF.

The chain recombines TRBV21-1 with TRBJ2-2. TRBV21-1 is termed a pseudogene. The CDR3 totals 17 residues. CDR3 in DNA: TGTGCCAGCAGCAAAGGCCAAGTCTTAAGGGACACCGGGGAGCTGTTTTTT. Its protein is CASSKGQVLRDTGELFF.

In nucleotides, the CDR3 is TGTGCCAGCAGCTTAGCACAGGGGGGTAGGAATGAGCAGTTCTTC. Translating gives CASSLAQGGRNEQFF. The V and J genes are TRBV7-9 and TRBJ2-1; 8 positions agree with TRBD1. This CDR3 has 15 amino acids. In germline, CDR1 is SEHNR, CDR2 FQNEAQ (reference sequence). Trimming removed 0 bases from V and 7 bases from J; junction bases left unmatched: 5.

This clone was seen a handful of times. The V and J genes are TRBV19 and TRBJ2-6, with no clear D. The V end was cut by 3 bases, the J end by 0 bases, with 6 bases between. This CDR3 has 15 amino acids. CDR1 LNHDA and CDR2 SQIVND come from the germline V gene (reference sequence). The chain's CDR3 is CASSIRSSGANVLTF. DNA of the CDR3: TGTGCCAGTAGTATCAGGTCCTCTGGGGCCAACGTCCTGACTTTC.

The gene calls are TRBV7-9 and TRBJ2-4; TRBD2 is a possible D gene (5 bases). Trimming cost V 2 bases and J 2 bases, with 13 bases left between them. The CDR3 sequence is 16 residues long. Germline CDR1 is SEHNR and CDR2 is FQNEAQ (reference sequence). The CDR3 loop is CASSLFQSGSKNIQYF. The CDR3 bases are TGTGCCAGCAGCTTATTCCAGTCGGGGTCCAAAAACATTCAGTACTTC.

The J gene is TRBJ1-1, the V gene TRBV7-9; the D gene is possibly TRBD1 (5 bases). Germline loops: CDR1 SEHNR, CDR2 FQNEAQ (reference sequence). Trimming shortened V by 1 base and J by 4 bases, and 10 bases separated the two germline ends. The CDR3 totals 14 residues. DNA of the CDR3: TGTGCCAGCAGCTTAGAATCCGGGGGCACTGAAGCTTTCTTT. Protein: CASSLESGGTEAFF.

The chain recombines TRBV19 with TRBJ1-2, with 10 positions matching TRBD1. The CDR3 spans 14 residues. V shed 4 bases, J shed 7 bases, and the junction held 6 bases outside the gene matches. CDR1 LNHDA and CDR2 SQIVND come from the germline V gene (reference sequence). CDR3 coding DNA: TGTGCCAGTAGTAGCCGGGACAGGGGTGGTGGCTACACCTTC. Amino acids: CASSSRDRGGGYTF.

This clone was counted between two and nine times. This chain uses TRBV11-2 with TRBJ2-7; D is possibly TRBD2 (5 bases). The germline V gene encodes CDR1 SGHAT and CDR2 FQNNGV. The CDR3 is 13 amino acids. The ends were cut back, 2 bases at V and 4 bases at J, with 9 bases in the middle. CDR3 in amino acids: CASSLTGLYEQYF. CDR3 nucleotide sequence: TGTGCCAGCAGCTTAACCGGACTTTACGAGCAGTACTTC.

Here the CDR3 reads CASSRGGSGSYEQYF. The CDR3 bases are TGTGCCAGCAGCCGGGGGGGGAGCGGGTCCTACGAGCAGTACTTC. This sequence joins TRBV7-2 and TRBJ2-7, with TRBD2 identical over 8 bases. Germline CDR1 SGHTA, CDR2 FQGNSA. This CDR3 contains 15 residues. V lost 5 bases to trimming and J lost 1 base; unmatched junction nucleotides: 7.

The sample holds a few counts of this clone. The chain employs TRBV7-9 and TRBJ1-1, with 11 bases matching TRBD1. Germline loops: CDR1 SEHNR, CDR2 FQNEAQ (reference sequence). Trimming cost V 4 bases and J 5 bases; bases outside gene matches: 3. This CDR3 comprises 14 residues. The CDR3 loop reads CASSSRDRGTEAFF. CDR3 coding DNA: TGTGCCAGCAGCTCCCGGGACAGGGGGACTGAAGCTTTCTTT.

The J gene is TRBJ2-7, the V gene TRBV9; 9 nucleotides agree with TRBD2. The germline CDR1 and CDR2 sequences are SGDLS and YYNGEE. CDR3 length equals 14 residues. Trimming cost V 4 bases and J 7 bases; bases outside gene matches: 9. The chain's CDR3 is CASSTIAGAGEQYF. The CDR3 nucleotides read TGTGCCAGCAGCACTATAGCGGGAGCGGGGGAGCAGTACTTC.

In this sample, this clone turned up a few times. This chain connects TRBV11-3 to TRBJ1-2, with D uncertain. V gave up 5 bases and J gave up 2 bases, with 6 bases separating them. CDR3 length equals 12 residues. The V gene's germline CDR1 is SGHNT and CDR2 YENEEA. The CDR3 nucleotides are TGTGCCAGCAGCCCCGACAACTATGGCTACACCTTC. This encodes CASSPDNYGYTF.